What follows are 30 T cell receptor beta chains derived from one specimen sequenced in a study of beta chain features in type 1 diabetes. Their target antigens are unknown. Expressed TCRB transcripts got sequenced, as all isolated RNA was reverse transcribed. The protocol was immunoSEQ multiplex PCR, while the TCRdb copy is restricted to in-frame clones and leaves out a portion. This sample has a few hundred thousand clones, with roughly 9.8% found just once. Study-wide points: There was a moderate but significant shortening of TCRB CDR3s in all four CD4+ subsets of Type 1 diabetes patients.

The sample taken for sequencing was central memory CD4+ T cells from blood. The receptors come from a man between 25 and 39 years old with type 1 diabetes.

A note on this clone: The junction departs from the called germline gene at one end, perhaps through a read error. The same CDR3 also results from other DNA sequences found in this sample. This chain links TRBV9 with TRBJ2-6, with D perhaps given as TRBD1 or TRBD2 (5 bases each). Germline values: CDR1 SGDLS, CDR2 YYNGEE. This CDR3 spans 16 amino acids. The CDR3 nucleotides are TGTGCCAGCAGCCCTTACGCAGGGTTCGGGGCTAACGTCCTGACTTTC. Translating it yields CASSPYAGFGANVLTF. Looking up the rest from reference TRBV9 and TRBJ2-6 gives the full variable domain: DSGVTQTPKHLITATGQRVTLRCSPRSGDLSVYWYQQSLDQGLQFLIQYYNGEERAKGNILERFSAQQFPDLHSELNLSSLELGDSALYFCASSPYAGFGANVLTFGAGSRLTVL.

V usage is TRBV7-2 and J usage is TRBJ2-6; D is possibly TRBD2 (5 bases). Germline assignment: CDR1 SGHTA and CDR2 FQGNSA. The CDR3 covers 16 residues. Trimming removed 5 bases from V and 1 base from J, with 12 bases in between. The CDR3 protein is CASSPVRGSGANVLTF. CDR3 bases: TGTGCCAGCAGCCCCGTACGAGGGTCTGGGGCCAACGTCCTGACTTTC.

With regard to this clone: The sample contains more than one DNA sequence encoding this CDR3. The genes are TRBV11-3 and TRBJ2-1; D ambiguous. The germline V and J ends were trimmed by 1 base and 7 bases, with 2 bases remaining between them. The CDR3 covers 11 residues. CDR1 is SGHNT, CDR2 YENEEA, per germline. This chain's CDR3 is CASSLGNEQFF. The CDR3 region has the DNA TGTGCCAGCAGCTTAGGAAATGAGCAGTTCTTC.

This clone appeared many times. The CDR3 loop reads CAISVPSWGQGTDEQFF. The CDR3 nucleotides are TGTGCCATCAGTGTCCCCTCCTGGGGACAGGGGACCGATGAGCAGTTCTTC. The chain combines TRBV10-3 with TRBJ2-1; 10 bases fit TRBD1. V shed 4 bases and J 8 bases; nucleotides not matched to a gene: 14. This CDR3 is built from 17 residues. Per the germline V gene, CDR1 is ENHRY and CDR2 is SYGVKD.

This chain links TRBV19 with TRBJ2-3; D is perhaps TRBD1 (6 bases). V lost 5 bases to trimming and J lost 3 bases, with 12 bases between them. The CDR3 sequence is 14 residues long. Germline lookup yields CDR1 LNHDA and CDR2 SQIVND (reference sequence). The CDR3 protein is CASSLQGNTDTQYF. DNA for the CDR3: TGTGCCAGTAGTTTACAGGGTAATACAGATACGCAGTATTTT.

For the CDR3, the DNA is TGTGCCAGCATGAGGCTAGCGGGGGACATTCAGTACTTC. It is translated as CASMRLAGDIQYF. The gene calls are TRBV2 and TRBJ2-4, with TRBD2 matching 10 bases. Germline loops: CDR1 SNHLY, CDR2 FYNNEI. This CDR3 contains 13 residues. The J segment lost 8 bases and the V segment lost 7 bases, leaving 5 bases of the junction unmatched.

In its sample, this clone was seen many times. The V and J genes are TRBV5-1 and TRBJ2-6; a possible D gene is TRBD2 (6 bases). Trimming removed 6 bases at V and 4 bases at J, with 11 bases between. The germline V gene encodes CDR1 SGHRS and CDR2 YFSETQ. The CDR3 runs to 14 residues. The CDR3: CASTDGGGANVLTF. The CDR3 DNA reads TGCGCCAGCACCGACGGGGGAGGGGCCAACGTCCTGACTTTC.

The chain couples TRBV10-3 to TRBJ2-7; 10 positions match TRBD1. Germline CDR1 reads ENHRY; CDR2 reads SYGVKD. V gave up 0 bases and J gave up 2 bases; unmatched junction bases: 1. CDR3 size: 15 residues. CDR3: CAISESGTGAYEQYF. CDR3 in DNA: TGTGCCATCAGTGAGTCGGGGACAGGGGCCTACGAGCAGTACTTC.

V usage is TRBV6-5 and J usage is TRBJ1-1; 7 positions agree with TRBD1. This CDR3 spans 14 amino acids. After removal of 8 bases from V and 3 bases from J, the junction contained 9 bases not matched to a gene. Germline lookup yields CDR1 MNHEY and CDR2 SVGAGI. The CDR3 spells CASQSRQGYTEAFF. Here the CDR3 DNA reads TGTGCCAGCCAATCTAGACAGGGATACACTGAAGCTTTCTTT.

The rearrangement joins TRBV7-2 to TRBJ2-3; D uncertain. CDR3 length equals 15 residues. Germline-derived CDR1 and CDR2 are SGHTA and FQGNSA. V lost 1 base and J 0 bases, leaving 8 bases between the germline ends. In DNA form, the CDR3 reads TGTGCCAGCAGCTTAGTAGGAGTGAGCACAGATACGCAGTATTTT. Its protein is CASSLVGVSTDTQYF. Full variable domain (outside the CDR3, taken from reference TRBV7-2 and TRBJ2-3): GAGVSQSPSNKVTEKGKDVELRCDPISGHTALYWYRQSLGQGLEFLIYFQGNSAPDKSGLPSDRFSAERTGGSVSTLTIQRTQQEDSAVYLCASSLVGVSTDTQYFGPGTRLTVL.

This clone showed up just a few times. V and J are TRBV30 and TRBJ1-4; maybe TRBD1 (6 bases). This CDR3 has 14 residues. V was trimmed by 2 bases and J by 8 bases, leaving 15 bases between them. Germline-derived CDR1 and CDR2 are GTSNPN and SVGIG (reference sequence). CDR3 in amino acids: CAWSQGAQGEKLFF. The CDR3 DNA follows: TGTGCCTGGAGTCAAGGAGCCCAGGGGGAAAAACTGTTTTTT. Looking up the rest from reference TRBV30 and TRBJ1-4 gives the full variable domain: SQTIHQWPATLVQPVGSPLSLECTVEGTSNPNLYWYRQAAGRGLQLLFYSVGIGQISSEVPQNLSASRPQDRQFILSSKKLLLSDSGFYLCAWSQGAQGEKLFFGSGTQLSVL.

This clone was seen more than once but under ten times. CDR3 bases: TGTGCCAGCAGCTTGGGGGGACAGGGCACAGATACGCAGTATTTT. This codes for CASSLGGQGTDTQYF. The gene calls are TRBV5-4 and TRBJ2-3, with TRBD1 identical over 8 bases. Germline CDR1 reads SGHNT; CDR2 reads YYREEE (reference sequence). Unmatched junction bases numbered 1, after V lost 0 bases and J lost 1 base. CDR3 length: 15 amino acids.

This clone has at least ten counts. The genes are TRBV11-2 and TRBJ2-6; unclear D gene. This CDR3 has 19 amino acids. The germline V gene has CDR1 SGHAT and CDR2 FQNNGV. V gave up 2 bases and J gave up 0 bases, with 17 bases separating them. Written as DNA, the CDR3 is TGTGCCAGCAGCTTACAGAGTCCCTATGAGGCCTCTGGGGCCAACGTCCTGACTTTC. Translating it yields CASSLQSPYEASGANVLTF.

This clone has just a few counts. CDR3 loop: CASSLAGQGGSGNTIYF. CDR3 sequence (DNA): TGTGCCAGCAGTTTGGCAGGTCAGGGAGGCTCTGGAAACACCATATATTTT. The J gene is TRBJ1-3, the V gene TRBV27; perhaps TRBD1 as D (5 bases). This CDR3 contains 17 residues. V lost 3 bases, J lost 0 bases, and 15 bases lay in between. Germline V lookup: CDR1 MNHEY, CDR2 SMNVEV (reference sequence).

This clone came up once. The chain uses TRBV6-1 and TRBJ2-1; TRBD2 matches 9 bases. The V and J ends lost 6 bases and 4 bases, in that order; junction bases with no gene match: 4. Germline CDR1 reads MNHNS; CDR2 reads SASEGT. The length of the CDR3 is 14 residues. The DNA for the CDR3 is TGTGCCAGCAGCCGACTAGCGGAGTACAATGAGCAGTTCTTC. Translating it yields CASSRLAEYNEQFF.

The chain carries TRBV5-4 and TRBJ2-3, with TRBD2 matching over 12 bases. The CDR3 totals 17 residues. CDR1 and CDR2 from the germline V gene are SGHNT and YYREEE (reference sequence). The V and J ends lost 4 bases and 5 bases, in that order; junction bases with no gene match: 11. CDR3 region: CASSLLLAGGPEDTQYF. In nucleotides, the CDR3 is TGTGCCAGCAGCCTACTCCTAGCGGGAGGGCCTGAAGATACGCAGTATTTT.

This chain uses TRBV7-3 with TRBJ2-2; tentatively, D is TRBD1 (5 bases). Looked up from germline, CDR1 is SGHTA and CDR2 is FQGTGA. Trimming took off 4 bases at V and 2 bases at J, with 14 bases between the two ends. The CDR3 covers 16 residues. The CDR3 bases are TGTGCCAGCAGCTCACAGGTGTGGGGTAACACCGGGGAGCTGTTTTTT. As protein: CASSSQVWGNTGELFF. Looking up the rest from reference TRBV7-3 and TRBJ2-2 gives the full variable domain: GAGVSQTPSNKVTEKGKYVELRCDPISGHTALYWYRQSLGQGPEFLIYFQGTGAADDSGLPNDRFFAVRPEGSVSTLKIQRTERGDSAVYLCASSSQVWGNTGELFFGEGSRLTVL.

The chain is built from TRBV7-9 and TRBJ2-3; TRBD2 is a possible D gene (6 bases). V lost 2 bases to trimming and J lost 6 bases, with 15 bases between them. The CDR3 sequence is 15 residues long. Germline values: CDR1 SEHNR, CDR2 FQNEAQ (reference sequence). The CDR3 loop is CASSLIDSRGDTQYF. The CDR3 DNA is TGTGCCAGCAGCTTAATTGACTCCCGGGGGGATACGCAGTATTTT.

The chain combines TRBV7-9 with TRBJ2-5; the D is unclear. V was clipped by 4 bases and J by 2 bases, with 11 bases between them. This CDR3 is built from 14 residues. The germline CDR1 and CDR2 sequences are SEHNR and FQNEAQ (reference sequence). The CDR3 loop is CASSSRQAQETQYF. Written as DNA, the CDR3 is TGTGCCAGCAGCTCTCGACAAGCGCAAGAGACCCAGTACTTC. Together with reference TRBV7-9 and TRBJ2-5, the CDR3 gives the full variable domain: DTGVSQNPRHKITKRGQNVTFRCDPISEHNRLYWYRQTLGQGPEFLTYFQNEAQLEKSRLLSDRFSAERPKGSFSTLEIQRTEQGDSAMYLCASSSRQAQETQYFGPGTRLLVL.

This clone was recorded at least ten times. The chain employs TRBV30 and TRBJ1-4, with D unclear. V gave up 4 bases and J gave up 0 bases, with 15 bases separating them. The germline CDR1 and CDR2 sequences are GTSNPN and SVGIG (reference sequence). CDR3 size: 16 residues. The CDR3 coding sequence is TGTGCCTGGACCCCCAGCAGGAGAGCAACTAATGAAAAACTGTTTTTT. The encoded protein is CAWTPSRRATNEKLFF.

Regarding this clone: Other DNA sequences in the same sample also yield this CDR3. The chain employs TRBV27 and TRBJ2-7; TRBD2 aligns across 9 bases. The CDR3 totals 14 residues. Germline lookup yields CDR1 MNHEY and CDR2 SMNVEV (reference sequence). With 8 bases clipped from V and 4 bases from J, the junction kept 9 bases outside the gene matches. CDR3 region: CASSSGGTDYEQYF. Here the CDR3 DNA reads TGTGCCAGCTCGAGCGGGGGGACGGATTACGAGCAGTACTTC.

This clone appeared a few times. The V call is TRBV4-2, the J call TRBJ1-2; tentatively, D is TRBD1 (5 bases). The CDR3 is made up of 16 amino acids. Germline V CDR1 and CDR2: LGHNA, YNFKEQ. With 0 bases removed from V and 0 bases from J, the gap between germline ends came to 11 bases. This CDR3 reads CASSQDSGGSNYGYTF. The CDR3 bases are TGTGCCAGCAGCCAAGATAGCGGGGGATCTAACTATGGCTACACCTTC.

This clone was counted ten times or more. The chain joins TRBV6-5 to TRBJ1-5, with D tentatively TRBD1 (5 bases). Germline loops: CDR1 MNHEY, CDR2 SVGAGI. The CDR3 consists of 15 residues. Deletions cut 8 bases from V and 5 bases from J, with 19 bases between. CDR3 sequence: CASQRWGDSDQPQHF. The CDR3 nucleotides read TGTGCCAGCCAAAGATGGGGCGATTCGGATCAGCCCCAGCATTTT.

The chain employs TRBV7-2 and TRBJ1-1; weak D call: TRBD1 (5 bases). CDR1 is SGHTA and CDR2 is FQGNSA in the germline V gene. This CDR3 comprises 16 residues. V lost 5 bases and J lost 0, with 16 bases in between. CDR3 bases: TGTGCCAGCAGCAGGACCGGGGGTCTCGTGAACACTGAAGCTTTCTTT. Its translation: CASSRTGGLVNTEAFF.

For this clone: A read error may account for a junction end that differs from germline. The chain is built from TRBV5-6 and TRBJ1-5; 11 positions agree with TRBD1. The CDR3 length is 16 residues. Germline values: CDR1 SGHDT, CDR2 YYEEEE. The CDR3 DNA reads TGTGCCAGCAGCTACGGGACAGGGGGGAGCAGTCAGCCCCAGCATTTT. Its translation is CASSYGTGGSSQPQHF.

The chain combines TRBV6-5 with TRBJ2-7; D may be TRBD2 (6 bases). The CDR3 totals 14 residues. With 6 bases removed from V and 3 bases from J, the gap between germline ends came to 15 bases. Germline V gene sequence: CDR1 MNHEY, CDR2 SVGAGI. The CDR3 here is CASRYWGEDYEQYF. For the CDR3, the DNA is TGTGCCAGCAGGTATTGGGGGGAGGACTACGAGCAGTACTTC.

The chain joins TRBV25-1 to TRBJ1-3; D not certain. V lost 2 bases to trimming and J lost 5 bases, with 10 bases between them. Germline V gene lookup returns CDR1 MGHDK and CDR2 SYGVNS. The CDR3 extends over 14 amino acids. The CDR3 sequence is CASSEGFRRNTIYF. Written as DNA, the CDR3 is TGTGCCAGCAGTGAAGGGTTTAGGAGAAACACCATATATTTT.

This clone was detected only a few times. The rearrangement joins TRBV29-1 to TRBJ1-1; 10 positions agree with TRBD1. The CDR3 is 13 amino acids. The J segment lost 3 bases and the V segment lost 5 bases, leaving 3 bases of the junction unmatched. The germline V gene encodes CDR1 SQVTM and CDR2 ANQGSEA. CDR3: CSVTGTGDTEAFF. As DNA, the CDR3 is TGCAGCGTTACCGGGACAGGGGACACTGAAGCTTTCTTT.

The rearrangement joins TRBV5-5 to TRBJ2-7; D is perhaps TRBD2 (6 bases). V was pared by 4 bases and J by 5 bases, with 16 bases between. Germline CDR1 and CDR2: SGHKS and YYEKEE (reference sequence). The CDR3 extends over 14 amino acids. Here the CDR3 reads CASSPWGVPHEQYF. CDR3 nucleotides: TGTGCCAGCAGCCCGTGGGGGGTCCCTCACGAGCAGTACTTC.

The CDR3: CSASKTDTQYF. The DNA of the CDR3 is TGCAGTGCTAGTAAGACAGATACGCAGTATTTT. This rearrangement joins TRBV20-1 to TRBJ2-3; D remains ambiguous. This CDR3 has 11 residues. CDR1 is DFQATT and CDR2 is SNEGSKA in the germline V gene (reference sequence). V lost 3 bases and J 3 bases, leaving 4 bases between the germline ends.